The rows below give T cell receptor beta chains drawn from one sample of a study of shared clonotypes between healthy human individuals. This table comes from immunoSEQ multiplex PCR, and its TCRdb copy is limited to in-frame clones, with some not included. The sample shows approximately 2.3 million clones, 80% to 95% of them seen only once. Sequenced: naive CD4+ T cells from PBMCs. These receptors all stem from a man aged 18 to 35 in good health. Some clones in this sample may be carry-over from other donors' samples. Each CDR3 is given without its conserved first and last residue.

>TRBJ2-6|TRBV4-1
ASSQDTGTHSGANVLT
>TRBJ2-2|TRBV5-1
ASSIPLAGGPGELF
>TRBJ2-7|TRBV7-9
ASSRQIQY
>TRBJ2-6|TRBV7-3
ASSPWTAAGANVLT
>TRBJ2-3|TRBV30
AWSKPGTSGLDTQY
>TRBJ2-3|TRBV18
ASSPADTDTQY
>TRBJ1-2|TRBV14
ASSPTSGLRYGYT
>TRBJ1-2|TRBV5-1
ASSLVRPDGYT
>TRBJ2-5|TRBV4-1
ASSQEGPKREGFRTQY
>TRBJ2-1|TRBV5-6
ASSSYRGLAGANEQF
>TRBJ2-3|TRBV5-1
ASSTQGALTDTQY
>TRBJ2-1|TRBV5-1
ASSTAGTAYNEQF
>TRBJ2-1|TRBV7-3
ASSPPGSVYNEQF
>TRBJ2-7|TRBV11-1
ASSLGGRNEQY
>TRBJ2-4|TRBV2
ASSGDFLAKNIQY
>TRBJ2-3|TRBV7-3
ASSPGGRSPDTQY